This T cell receptor beta chain was sequenced for a study of T cell responses to AZD1222 COVID-19 vaccine. Overall study findings and caveats: Among spike-specific TCRs, nearly half reportedly target unmutated variant regions. The peak T cell response came first, and repertoires were sampled only after it. Recipients of two AZD1222 doses showed rising Spike-specific TCR breadth and depth.

Trimming cost V 6 bases and J 4 bases, with 18 bases left between them. The CDR3 is 15 residues long. The germline CDR1 and CDR2 sequences are SGHTA and FQGNSA. Assay: immunoSEQ multiplex PCR; the TCRdb copy retains only in-frame clones and omits some. This sample yields 95,000 to 130,000 clones, of which more than 85% are seen a single time; roughly 8% belongs to the top ten. Worth noting for this clone: Its specificity is not known.

Sequences were derived from peripheral blood, sampled on day 0 of AZD1222 vaccination. This receptor was identified in an adult in good health. The chain recombines TRBV7-2 with TRBJ1-2; D perhaps matches TRBD1 (6 bases). The CDR3 loop reads CASRPQGINSYGYTF. CDR3 nucleotide sequence: TGTGCCAGCAGACCTCAGGGGATTAACTCCTATGGCTACACCTTC.